This is a list of T cell receptor beta chains from one sample in a study of cytomegalovirus exposure and HLA in healthy donors. Method: immunoSEQ multiplex PCR; TCRdb's copy keeps in-frame clones and lacks some. This table holds more than 65,000 clones, 90% to 95% found once. The sequenced material came from PBMCs. Receptors originate from a man aged 18 to 35 in good health and CMV-seronegative. CDR3s include the opening cysteine and the closing phenylalanine or tryptophan. The D gene is left open where the match is weak. Only part of the rows carry a size: once, few, many, or a class if the clone is expanded.

J: TRBJ2-1
D: TRBD2
size: .
V: TRBV13
DNA: TGTGCCAGCAGCTTGCGGACTAGCGGGTCTAACAATGAGCAGTTCTTC
CDR3: CASSLRTSGSNNEQFF

J: TRBJ1-5
D: .
size: .
V: TRBV6-5
DNA: TGTGCCAGCAGTTACGAGATGAATCAGCCCCAGCATTTT
CDR3: CASSYEMNQPQHF

J: TRBJ2-5
D: .
size: .
V: TRBV25-1
DNA: TGTGCCAGCAGTGAATTAAACAGGGAAGAGACCCAGTACTTC
CDR3: CASSELNREETQYF

J: TRBJ1-6
D: .
size: .
V: TRBV4-1
DNA: TGCGCCAGCAGGTTCATAGGACTCAAGGATTCACCCCTCCACTTT
CDR3: CASRFIGLKDSPLHF

J: TRBJ2-1
D: .
size: .
V: TRBV7-2
DNA: TGTGCCAGCAGCTTAGAACATCAAGTGTGGAATGAGCAGTTCTTC
CDR3: CASSLEHQVWNEQFF

J: TRBJ2-7
D: .
size: .
V: TRBV18
DNA: TGTGCCAGCTCACCAGGCGTTTCGGGAACCTACGAGCAGTACTTC
CDR3: CASSPGVSGTYEQYF

J: TRBJ2-7
D: TRBD2
size: .
V: TRBV6-6
DNA: TGTGCCAGCAGCCATGGGACTACCTCCTACGAGCAGTACTTC
CDR3: CASSHGTTSYEQYF

J: TRBJ2-3
D: TRBD2
size: .
V: TRBV5-1
DNA: TGCGCCAGCAGCTTGGCCCCGGGACTAGCGGGAGAGGGTGATACGCAGTATTTT
CDR3: CASSLAPGLAGEGDTQYF

J: TRBJ1-2
D: .
size: once
V: TRBV6-1
DNA: TGTGCCAGCAGGCCGACAGTGAACTATGGCTACACCTTC
CDR3: CASRPTVNYGYTF

J: TRBJ2-7
D: .
size: .
V: TRBV18
DNA: TGTGCCAGCTCACCCCGGGAGTCCTACGAGCAGTACTTC
CDR3: CASSPRESYEQYF

J: TRBJ2-3
D: .
size: .
V: TRBV5-1
DNA: TGCGCCAGCAGCTTGGAGGGGCTACCTGATACGCAGTATTTT
CDR3: CASSLEGLPDTQYF

J: TRBJ2-7
D: .
size: .
V: TRBV19
DNA: TGTGCCAGTAGTATCAATGGGGCCCCCTACGAGCAGTACTTC
CDR3: CASSINGAPYEQYF

J: TRBJ1-5
D: TRBD1
size: .
V: TRBV27
DNA: TGTGCCAGCGGTCCCTGGGACAGCTCCAATCAGCCCCAGCATTTT
CDR3: CASGPWDSSNQPQHF

J: TRBJ1-1
D: .
size: .
V: TRBV27
DNA: TGTGCCAGCAGTTTTGACCATTCGGGCACTGAAGCTTTCTTT
CDR3: CASSFDHSGTEAFF

J: TRBJ2-6
D: .
size: .
V: TRBV11-1
DNA: TGTGCCAGCAGCTTAAGCGTCTTGAGCTCTGGGGCCAACGTCCTGACTTTC
CDR3: CASSLSVLSSGANVLTF

J: TRBJ1-2
D: .
size: .
V: TRBV19
DNA: TGTGCCAGTAGTATTGGGACCGGGGGTCGTGGCTACACCTTC
CDR3: CASSIGTGGRGYTF

J: TRBJ1-2
D: TRBD1
size: .
V: TRBV6-5
DNA: TGTGCCAGCAGTGAGACAGGGCCGACCTATGGCTACACCTTC
CDR3: CASSETGPTYGYTF

J: TRBJ2-3
D: TRBD2
size: .
V: TRBV5-4
DNA: TGTGCCAGCAGTCCTAGCGGGCCCGGCCCAGATACGCAGTATTTT
CDR3: CASSPSGPGPDTQYF

J: TRBJ1-2
D: .
size: .
V: TRBV28
DNA: TGTGCCAGCAGCTGGAGGGGCTATGGCTACACCTTC
CDR3: CASSWRGYGYTF

J: TRBJ1-1
D: TRBD1
size: .
V: TRBV5-4
DNA: TGTGCCAGCAGCTTGGGACAGGGCCGCCTGAACACTGAAGCTTTCTTT
CDR3: CASSLGQGRLNTEAFF

J: TRBJ2-2
D: .
size: .
V: TRBV15
DNA: TGTGCCACCAGCAGAGATCGAGGCTGGCTCGCCGGGGAGCTGTTTTTT
CDR3: CATSRDRGWLAGELFF

J: TRBJ1-2
D: .
size: .
V: TRBV30
DNA: TGTGCCTGGAGAACAGGGACGGAGGGCTACACCTTC
CDR3: CAWRTGTEGYTF

J: TRBJ1-2
D: .
size: .
V: TRBV10-3
DNA: TGTGCCATCAGTGTAGAAATTAACTATGGCTACACCTTC
CDR3: CAISVEINYGYTF

J: TRBJ1-2
D: TRBD1
size: .
V: TRBV14
DNA: TGTGCCAGCAGCCAGGCTGGGACAGGGGGCCATGGCTACACCTTC
CDR3: CASSQAGTGGHGYTF

J: TRBJ2-5
D: TRBD2
size: few
V: TRBV4-2
DNA: TGTGCCAGCAGCCAAGGACTAGCGGGGCAAGAGACCCAGTACTTC
CDR3: CASSQGLAGQETQYF

J: TRBJ2-3
D: .
size: .
V: TRBV7-9
DNA: TGTGCCAGCAGCTTATGGATTGGACACCACACAGATACGCAGTATTTT
CDR3: CASSLWIGHHTDTQYF

J: TRBJ1-3
D: .
size: .
V: TRBV7-9
DNA: TGTGCCACCACCCTTTTCCGGGGGAGCTCTGGAAACACCATATATTTT
CDR3: CATTLFRGSSGNTIYF